Shown below are 22 T cell receptor beta chains from a single sample sequenced in a study of cytomegalovirus exposure and HLA in healthy donors. The PCR employed 60 Vbeta primers together with 13 Jbeta primers. TCRdb's table, derived via immunoSEQ multiplex PCR, lists solely in-frame clones and lacks some. This sample has 75,000 to 95,000 clones, with 65% found just once. The sequencing sample was made of PBMCs. These receptor sequences come from a woman aged 45-59 years in good health and CMV-seropositive.

This clone was recorded only once. The V call is TRBV19, the J call TRBJ1-1, with TRBD1 identical over 7 bases. Looked up from germline, CDR1 is LNHDA and CDR2 is SQIVND (reference sequence). The CDR3 is 13 amino acids. V trimming: 7 bases; J trimming: 6 bases; junction bases outside the gene matches: 8. CDR3 in amino acids: CASTVTGSSEAFF. The CDR3 DNA reads as TGTGCCAGTACCGTGACAGGGTCGTCTGAAGCTTTCTTT.

The chain joins TRBV5-1 to TRBJ1-2; TRBD1 matches 9 bases. The J segment lost 7 bases and the V segment lost 4 bases, leaving 11 bases of the junction unmatched. The CDR3 sequence is 15 residues long. CDR1 is SGHRS and CDR2 is YFSETQ in the germline V gene. The chain's CDR3 is CASSDRGQGKAGYTF. In nucleotides, the CDR3 is TGCGCCAGCAGCGATAGGGGACAGGGTAAGGCTGGCTACACCTTC. Variable domain in full (rest from reference TRBV5-1 and TRBJ1-2): KAGVTQTPRYLIKTRGQQVTLSCSPISGHRSVSWYQQTPGQGLQFLFEYFSETQRNKGNFPGRFSGRQFSNSRSEMNVSTLELGDSALYLCASSDRGQGKAGYTFGSGTRLTVV.

This chain links TRBV6-5 with TRBJ2-7; D is unclear. This CDR3 contains 14 residues. Looked up from germline, CDR1 is MNHEY and CDR2 is SVGAGI. V was trimmed by 0 bases and J by 2 bases, leaving 8 bases between them. CDR3 sequence reads: CASSYSNSAYEQYF. The DNA for the CDR3 is TGTGCCAGCAGTTACTCGAATTCAGCCTACGAGCAGTACTTC.

This chain's CDR3 is CAGQTVSYEQYF. CDR3 bases: TGTGCCGGACAGACAGTCTCCTACGAGCAGTACTTC. J is TRBJ2-7 and V is TRBV2, with a weak D call TRBD1 (6 bases). V lost 11 bases and J lost 0, with 11 bases in between. CDR3 length: 12 amino acids. Germline V gives CDR1 SNHLY, CDR2 FYNNEI.

V is TRBV4-3 and J is TRBJ1-1; 7 nucleotides line up with TRBD1. Trimming at V came to 0 bases and at J to 3 bases, leaving 4 bases not matched to a gene. The germline gives CDR1 LGHNA, CDR2 YSLEER. The CDR3 sequence is 15 residues long. In nucleotides, the CDR3 is TGCGCCAGCAGCCAAGAGACAGGGCCGTACACTGAAGCTTTCTTT. This sequence encodes CASSQETGPYTEAFF.

This chain uses TRBV11-2 with TRBJ2-3; 9 bases align to TRBD1. Germline assignment: CDR1 SGHAT and CDR2 FQNNGV. The CDR3 loop spans 15 amino acids. After removal of 5 bases from V and 4 bases from J, the junction contained 7 bases not matched to a gene. In DNA, the CDR3 is TGTGCCAGCAGCGTGGGACAGGGCGGGCCAGATACGCAGTATTTT. It encodes CASSVGQGGPDTQYF.

The chain recombines TRBV5-1 with TRBJ2-3; the D gene is possibly TRBD1 (6 bases). V was pared by 4 bases and J by 0 bases, with 15 bases between. The CDR3 spans 16 residues. From germline, CDR1 is SGHRS and CDR2 YFSETQ. CDR3 in DNA: TGCGCCAGCAGCCATGGGGGCGTATCTAGCACAGATACGCAGTATTTT. It yields the protein CASSHGGVSSTDTQYF.

This chain joins TRBV6-5 and TRBJ2-7, with a weak D call TRBD1 (5 bases). Germline CDR1 and CDR2: MNHEY and SVGAGI. The V end lost 2 bases, the J end lost 5 bases, and 13 bases lay between the germline ends. This CDR3 has 14 amino acids. The chain's CDR3 is CASSYRAGYNEQYF. The DNA of the CDR3 is TGTGCCAGCAGTTACCGGGCAGGGTACAACGAGCAGTACTTC.

This clone was seen a handful of times. The gene calls are TRBV25-1 and TRBJ1-1; 9 bases map to TRBD1. This CDR3 is built from 15 residues. V was pared by 2 bases and J by 1 base, with 2 bases of the junction left unmatched. Germline-derived CDR1 and CDR2 are MGHDK and SYGVNS. The CDR3 is CASSEKDRGNTEAFF. CDR3 nucleotides: TGTGCCAGCAGTGAAAAGGACAGGGGGAACACTGAAGCTTTCTTT.

This clone was detected only once. CDR3 sequence: CASSPTPGVGNTIYF. As DNA, the CDR3 is TGTGCCAGCAGTCCGACCCCAGGGGTAGGAAACACCATATATTTT. The chain combines TRBV27 with TRBJ1-3, with D possibly being TRBD1 (6 bases). The CDR3 covers 15 residues. Per the germline V gene, CDR1 is MNHEY and CDR2 is SMNVEV (reference sequence). V shed 5 bases and J shed 4 bases, with 15 bases lying between them.

V is TRBV5-6 and J is TRBJ2-2, with D maybe TRBD1 (5 bases). Germline V lookup: CDR1 SGHDT, CDR2 YYEEEE. CDR3 length: 15 residues. Trimming shortened V by 0 bases and J by 6 bases, and 12 bases separated the two germline ends. Here the CDR3 DNA reads TGTGCCAGCAGCTTGGAACAGGTTGGCCCCGGGGAGCTGTTTTTT. This encodes CASSLEQVGPGELFF.

As for this clone: At one of its ends the junction is not consistent with the germline gene, which may arise from a read error. The chain's CDR3 is CSSSYRDSNQPQHF. CDR3 bases: TGTTCCAGCAGCTACAGGGATAGCAATCAGCCCCAGCATTTT. The chain recombines TRBV7-9 with TRBJ1-5; TRBD1 might be the D (6 bases). The CDR3 sequence is 14 residues long. From germline, CDR1 is SEHNR and CDR2 FQNEAQ (reference sequence).

The V call is TRBV7-3, the J call TRBJ2-5; 7 positions match TRBD1. The CDR3 is made up of 16 amino acids. Trimming removed 1 base from V and 2 bases from J; junction bases left unmatched: 7. Germline V gene data show CDR1 as SGHTA and CDR2 as FQGTGA. In nucleotides, the CDR3 is TGTGCCAGCAGCTTAAAGGGGGCCCCCTCACAAGAGACCCAGTACTTC. It is translated as CASSLKGAPSQETQYF.

This clone has only one observation. The chain links TRBV7-9 to TRBJ2-1; TRBD2 matches 12 bases. Germline V lookup: CDR1 SEHNR, CDR2 FQNEAQ (reference sequence). The CDR3 is 14 amino acids. J lost 14 bases, V lost 4 bases, and 9 bases had no gene match. The CDR3: CASSSTSGGLREFF. The CDR3, as DNA: TGTGCCAGCAGCTCTACTAGCGGGGGGCTTCGTGAGTTCTTC.

This CDR3 is CASSRGGYSTEAFF. In DNA, the CDR3 is TGTGCCAGCAGCCGGGGGGGGTACAGCACTGAAGCTTTCTTT. The chain links TRBV13 to TRBJ1-1; tentatively, D is TRBD1 (5 bases). Germline CDR1 is PRHDT and CDR2 is FYEKMQ (reference sequence). Trimming removed 5 bases from V and 4 bases from J, with 14 bases in between. The CDR3 loop spans 14 amino acids.

This clone was observed a handful of times. J is TRBJ2-1 and V is TRBV4-2, with TRBD2 matching 10 bases. The CDR3 covers 15 residues. The germline V gene has CDR1 LGHNA and CDR2 YNFKEQ. The V and J ends lost 4 bases and 9 bases, in that order; junction bases with no gene match: 9. In DNA form, the CDR3 reads TGTGCCAGCAGCCCGGACGAGCGGGGGGGCATTGAGCAGTTCTTC. It yields the protein CASSPDERGGIEQFF.

The chain is built from TRBV28 and TRBJ2-3; 7 positions agree with TRBD2. This CDR3 region has 15 residues. Looked up from germline, CDR1 is MDHEN and CDR2 is SYDVKM. Trimming took 3 bases from V and 1 from J; bases not matched to a gene: 4. The CDR3 coding sequence is TGTGCCAGCAGTTTCGGGGGGAGTGGCACAGATACGCAGTATTTT. Protein product: CASSFGGSGTDTQYF.

This sequence joins TRBV28 and TRBJ1-1; D not certain. V shed 5 bases and J shed 6 bases, with 16 bases lying between them. The CDR3 is made up of 14 amino acids. Germline CDR1 reads MDHEN; CDR2 reads SYDVKM. The CDR3 loop reads CASSPRQGGSEAFF. CDR3 in DNA: TGTGCCAGCAGTCCCAGACAAGGCGGGTCTGAAGCTTTCTTT.

There are a few counts of this clone. The gene calls are TRBV5-6 and TRBJ1-4; no firm D call. Trimming pared 0 bases from V and 6 bases from J, leaving 6 bases between. The CDR3 totals 13 residues. Germline CDR1 reads SGHDT; CDR2 reads YYEEEE. CDR3 in DNA: TGTGCCAGCAGCTTGGGGGAGGATGAAAAACTGTTTTTT. This translates into CASSLGEDEKLFF. The whole variable domain, remainder taken from reference TRBV5-6 and TRBJ1-4, is DAGVTQSPTHLIKTRGQQVTLRCSPKSGHDTVSWYQQALGQGPQFIFQYYEEEERQRGNFPDRFSGHQFPNYSSELNVNALLLGDSALYLCASSLGEDEKLFFGSGTQLSVL.

This clone was seen only once. This sequence joins TRBV15 and TRBJ1-1, with 7 bases identical to TRBD1. The germline V gene has CDR1 LNHNV and CDR2 YYDKDF (reference sequence). J was trimmed by 8 bases and V by 1 base; bases with no gene match: 4. The CDR3 consists of 13 residues. CDR3 nucleotides: TGTGCCACCAGCAGAGGTCCGGGACAGGAAGCTTTCTTT. It yields the protein CATSRGPGQEAFF.

V gene TRBV28 combines with J gene TRBJ1-6; D remains unclear. V lost 2 bases, J lost 8 bases, and 10 bases lay in between. In germline, CDR1 is MDHEN, CDR2 SYDVKM. There are 14 residues in the CDR3. DNA for the CDR3: TGTGCCAGCAGTTTAGGTAGCTGGGATTCACCCCTCCACTTT. This sequence encodes CASSLGSWDSPLHF.

The V call is TRBV25-1, the J call TRBJ1-1, with 7 bases matching TRBD1. Trimming at V came to 8 bases and at J to 8 bases, leaving 8 bases not matched to a gene. From germline, CDR1 is MGHDK and CDR2 SYGVNS. The CDR3 has 12 amino acids. This CDR3 is CASLQGRGEAFF. In DNA, the CDR3 is TGTGCCAGCCTACAGGGGCGAGGGGAAGCTTTCTTT.